These 22 T cell receptor beta chains share one sample of origin, sequenced in a study of blood T cell repertoires in COVID-19 (dated by TCRdb to the early 2020s). Library creation used the immunoSEQ multiplex PCR assay. TCRdb holds this immuneACCESS table with in-frame rearrangements only. Some clones are missing; in checked studies, unresolved V genes explain under half, and the rest has no known cause. Across this sample there are 170,000 or so clones, with around 90% seen only once. Of the sample, around 3% is held by the ten largest clones. The sample was peripheral blood. The receptors stem from a man aged 35-49 years with active or convalescent COVID-19.

The rearrangement links TRBV7-2 to TRBJ2-1; 12 nucleotides agree with TRBD2. The CDR3 has 15 amino acids. J was trimmed by 8 bases and V by 5 bases; bases with no gene match: 7. Germline CDR1 is SGHTA and CDR2 is FQGNSA. The CDR3 DNA sequence: TGTGCCAGCAGCCCTCTAGCGGGGGGGCCCTATGAGCAGTTCTTC. It specifies CASSPLAGGPYEQFF. Full variable domain (missing parts from reference TRBV7-2 and TRBJ2-1): GAGVSQSPSNKVTEKGKDVELRCDPISGHTALYWYRQSLGQGLEFLIYFQGNSAPDKSGLPSDRFSAERTGGSVSTLTIQRTQQEDSAVYLCASSPLAGGPYEQFFGPGTRLTVL.

V usage is TRBV6-2 or TRBV6-3 and J usage is TRBJ2-7; 9 nucleotides agree with TRBD1. The germline gives CDR1 MNHEY, CDR2 SVGEGT. V was clipped by 2 bases and J by 1 base; unmatched bases: 3. The CDR3 extends over 15 amino acids. The CDR3 coding sequence is TGTGCCAGCAGTTACGGGACAGGGCGTTCCTACGAGCAGTACTTC. It yields the protein CASSYGTGRSYEQYF.

This chain joins TRBV4-2 and TRBJ1-1, with TRBD1 as a possible D gene (5 bases). Looked up from germline, CDR1 is LGHNA and CDR2 is YNFKEQ. This CDR3 spans 14 amino acids. The ends were cut back, 0 bases at V and 4 bases at J, with 9 bases in the middle. The DNA for the CDR3 is TGTGCCAGCAGCCAAGATATGGGGCCCACTGAAGCTTTCTTT. As protein: CASSQDMGPTEAFF.

The chain recombines TRBV19 with TRBJ2-2; the match to TRBD1 covers 7 bases. In germline, CDR1 is LNHDA, CDR2 SQIVND (reference sequence). The V gene end was trimmed by 2 bases and the J gene end by 5 bases; junction bases not matched to a gene: 11. The CDR3 runs to 17 residues. In nucleotides, the CDR3 is TGTGCCAGTAGTATAACTTCAGGGGGAAGGGGGACCGGGGAGCTGTTTTTT. Translation gives CASSITSGGRGTGELFF.

J is TRBJ2-2 and V is TRBV7-9; 8 bases match TRBD2. Germline trimming cut 5 bases from V and 3 bases from J; bases unmatched to any gene: 11. Germline CDR1 SEHNR, CDR2 FQNEAQ (reference sequence). The CDR3 consists of 17 residues. CDR3 in DNA: TGTGCCAGCAGCACCACAGCGGGGGCTGGGCACACCGGGGAGCTGTTTTTT. It codes for CASSTTAGAGHTGELFF.

This clone was picked up a small number of times. J is TRBJ1-4 and V is TRBV20-1, with 8 bases fitting TRBD1. The germline CDR1 and CDR2 sequences are DFQATT and SNEGSKA (reference sequence). V was clipped by 3 bases and J by 2 bases; unmatched bases: 11. The CDR3 runs to 17 residues. The CDR3 DNA reads as TGCAGTGCTAGTTTCCCGGGACAGGCGACGACTAATGAAAAACTGTTTTTT. As protein: CSASFPGQATTNEKLFF.

In its sample, this clone was seen once. V usage is TRBV11-2 and J usage is TRBJ2-1; 9 nucleotides agree with TRBD1. Trimming cost V 0 bases and J 7 bases; bases outside gene matches: 13. This CDR3 region has 18 residues. The germline gives CDR1 SGHAT, CDR2 FQNNGV. CDR3 region: CASSLEGYDRGYGNEQFF. The CDR3 nucleotides read TGTGCCAGCAGCTTAGAAGGTTACGACAGGGGGTATGGGAATGAGCAGTTCTTC.

The rearrangement joins TRBV7-8 to TRBJ1-5; D perhaps matches TRBD1 (6 bases). Germline CDR1 and CDR2: SGHVS and FQNEAQ. This CDR3 is 16 amino acids long. The germline V and J ends were trimmed by 0 bases and 3 bases, with 12 bases remaining between them. The CDR3 bases are TGTGCCAGCAGCTTAGCCTCAGGGGCCAACAATCAGCCCCAGCATTTT. It codes for CASSLASGANNQPQHF.

V is TRBV28 and J is TRBJ2-1; D uncertain. V was clipped by 2 bases and J by 11 bases, with 10 bases between them. CDR1 is MDHEN, CDR2 SYDVKM, per germline. The CDR3 runs 12 residues. The DNA of the CDR3 is TGTGCCAGCAGTTTAACTACCACGAAGCAGTTCTTC. This codes for CASSLTTTKQFF.

The V and J genes are TRBV23-1 and TRBJ2-7; 8 bases are shared with TRBD1. TRBV23-1 is assigned to the ORF class and has an uncertain function. Trimming cost V 7 bases and J 1 base; bases outside gene matches: 6. The CDR3 extends over 14 amino acids. CDR3 sequence reads: CASIRQGISYEQYF. In DNA form, the CDR3 reads TGCGCCAGCATTAGACAGGGGATTTCCTACGAGCAGTACTTC.

The chain joins TRBV5-4 to TRBJ2-7; possible D gene TRBD2, 6 bases. CDR1 SGHNT and CDR2 YYREEE come from the germline V gene (reference sequence). V lost 5 bases and J 5 bases, leaving 11 bases between the germline ends. The CDR3 is 12 amino acids. CDR3 bases: TGTGCCAGCAGTCCATGGGGGGACGAGCAGTACTTC. Residues: CASSPWGDEQYF.

The rearrangement uses TRBV28 and TRBJ1-5; TRBD1 is a possible D gene (5 bases). CDR1 and CDR2 (germline): MDHEN, SYDVKM. The V gene lost 3 bases and the J gene lost 0 bases, with 15 bases spanning the gap. The CDR3 loop spans 17 amino acids. CDR3 loop: CASSLGQAPYSNQPQHF. The CDR3 region has the DNA TGTGCCAGCAGTTTGGGGCAGGCTCCCTATAGCAATCAGCCCCAGCATTTT.

V and J are TRBV30 and TRBJ2-7; weak D call: TRBD1 (5 bases). The CDR3 loop spans 13 amino acids. Germline CDR1 reads GTSNPN; CDR2 reads SVGIG (reference sequence). Trimming pared 5 bases from V and 5 bases from J, leaving 16 bases between. The CDR3 DNA reads as TGTGCCTGGGGTTTTCTAACAGGAAACGAGCAGTACTTC. It specifies CAWGFLTGNEQYF.

This chain connects TRBV4-1 to TRBJ1-1; D call uncertain. The CDR3 contains 16 residues. V was clipped by 0 bases and J by 3 bases, with 14 bases between them. CDR1 MGHRA and CDR2 YSYEKL come from the germline V gene. CDR3 nucleotides: TGCGCCAGCAGCCAAGAAGGAGCGGGTTTGGACACTGAAGCTTTCTTT. This translates into CASSQEGAGLDTEAFF.

This clone was counted between two and nine times. The chain couples TRBV7-8 to TRBJ2-3; TRBD2 matches at 10 bases. V lost 2 bases and J lost 1; bases outside the gene matches: 3. This CDR3 comprises 16 residues. Germline V CDR1 and CDR2: SGHVS, FQNEAQ. The CDR3, as DNA: TGTGCCAGCAGCTTAAGCGGGGGGGCAGGCACAGATACGCAGTATTTT. Translation gives CASSLSGGAGTDTQYF.

Here the CDR3 DNA reads TGTGCCAGCAGCGCGGGACTTTTTCAGAACTATGGCTACACCTTC. Translated: CASSAGLFQNYGYTF. V usage is TRBV9 and J usage is TRBJ1-2, with a possible D match to TRBD1 (5 bases). V lost 3 bases and J 2 bases, leaving 14 bases between the germline ends. CDR1 and CDR2 (germline): SGDLS, YYNGEE. This CDR3 contains 15 residues. Full variable domain (remainder filled in from reference TRBV9 and TRBJ1-2): DSGVTQTPKHLITATGQRVTLRCSPRSGDLSVYWYQQSLDQGLQFLIQYYNGEERAKGNILERFSAQQFPDLHSELNLSSLELGDSALYFCASSAGLFQNYGYTFGSGTRLTVV.

A single count supports this clone. V is TRBV18 and J is TRBJ1-1; D possibly corresponds to TRBD1 (5 bases). Germline assignment: CDR1 KGHSH and CDR2 LQKENI. The V end was cut by 3 bases, the J end by 4 bases, with 12 bases between. This CDR3 region has 14 residues. The CDR3: CASSPSTELTEAFF. The CDR3 DNA is TGTGCCAGCTCACCCTCGACAGAGCTCACTGAAGCTTTCTTT.

The CDR3 DNA reads TGCGCCAGCATGCAACTAGGACAGGGCGGCAATCAGCCCCAGCATTTT. This translates into CASMQLGQGGNQPQHF. The V and J genes are TRBV10-2 and TRBJ1-5; 8 nucleotides agree with TRBD1. The germline V gene encodes CDR1 WSHSY and CDR2 SAAADI. V shed 7 bases and J 2 bases; nucleotides not matched to a gene: 10. This CDR3 has 16 residues.

This clone was recorded only once. The chain combines TRBV28 with TRBJ2-1, with D possibly TRBD2 on 6 matching bases. Trimming removed 5 bases at V and 7 bases at J, with 9 bases between. Germline values: CDR1 MDHEN, CDR2 SYDVKM. This CDR3 region has 12 residues. CDR3 coding DNA: TGTGCCAGCAGTGTGACTAGGAATGAGCAGTTCTTC. Its translation: CASSVTRNEQFF.

CDR3 sequence: CASSLVVLNTEAFF. In nucleotides, the CDR3 is TGTGCCAGCAGCTTGGTCGTCTTAAACACTGAAGCTTTCTTT. The chain joins TRBV5-8 to TRBJ1-1; no definite D call. CDR1 is SGHTS, CDR2 YDEGEE, per germline. The CDR3 length is 14 residues. V dropped 0 bases and J dropped 2 bases, with 8 bases sitting between them.

The chain employs TRBV7-9 and TRBJ1-1, with D possibly matching TRBD1 (5 bases). The CDR3 has 15 residues. V was trimmed by 6 bases and J by 3 bases, leaving 17 bases between them. Germline CDR1 and CDR2: SEHNR and FQNEAQ (reference sequence). This CDR3 reads CASRPGLREDTEAFF. The DNA of the CDR3 is TGTGCCAGCAGACCAGGGTTGAGGGAGGACACTGAAGCTTTCTTT.

The rearrangement uses TRBV24-1 and TRBJ2-5; the D is unclear. The CDR3 contains 13 residues. Trimming pared 2 bases from V and 4 bases from J, leaving 7 bases between. CDR1 and CDR2 (germline): KGHDR, SFDVKD. The CDR3, as DNA: TGTGCCACCAGTGATTCTAACCTAGAGACCCAGTACTTC. This codes for CATSDSNLETQYF.